Listed below are T cell receptor beta chains from one sample, sequenced in a study of T cell responses to AZD1222 COVID-19 vaccine. Produced via immunoSEQ multiplex PCR; TCRdb's table is partial and in-frame only. The sample lists about 160,000 clones, approximately 87% occurring once. Sequencing was performed on peripheral blood, taken 28 days after the second AZD1222 dose. The source is an adult who received the AZD1222 COVID-19 vaccine. Both conserved end residues are part of each CDR3. The D gene is left open where the match is weak. The listing skips clone size in some rows; elsewhere it reads once, few, many or a size class.

CDR3 protein: CASSFPPGATNTEAFF
CDR3 DNA: TGTGCCAGCAGCTTCCCCCCTGGGGCCACGAACACTGAAGCTTTCTTT
D gene: .
J gene: TRBJ1-1
V gene: TRBV7-2
clone size: .

CDR3 protein: CASSYGGIDYGYTF
CDR3 DNA: TGTGCCAGCAGTTACGGGGGAATTGACTATGGCTACACCTTC
D gene: .
J gene: TRBJ1-2
V gene: TRBV2
clone size: .

CDR3 protein: CASSPPMNTEAFF
CDR3 DNA: TGTGCCAGCAGCCCACCGATGAACACTGAAGCTTTCTTT
D gene: .
J gene: TRBJ1-1
V gene: TRBV3-1/TRBV3-2
clone size: .

CDR3 protein: CASSPGRWGEKLFF
CDR3 DNA: TGTGCCAGCTCACCGGGCAGGTGGGGTGAAAAACTGTTTTTT
D gene: .
J gene: TRBJ1-4
V gene: TRBV18
clone size: .

CDR3 protein: CASSALSHQGGGNTEAFF
CDR3 DNA: TGTGCCAGCAGCGCACTTAGTCATCAGGGTGGCGGGAACACTGAAGCTTTCTTT
D gene: .
J gene: TRBJ1-1
V gene: TRBV7-2
clone size: few

CDR3 protein: CASSQGKGNTIYF
CDR3 DNA: TGCGCCAGCAGCCAAGGGAAGGGAAACACCATATATTTT
D gene: .
J gene: TRBJ1-3
V gene: TRBV4-3
clone size: .

CDR3 protein: CASSSDSGANYGYTF
CDR3 DNA: TGCGCCAGCAGCTCCGACAGCGGAGCTAACTATGGCTACACCTTC
D gene: .
J gene: TRBJ1-2
V gene: TRBV5-1
clone size: .

CDR3 protein: CASSLSARRETQYF
CDR3 DNA: TGTGCCAGCAGCTTATCCGCTAGGCGGGAGACCCAGTACTTC
D gene: .
J gene: TRBJ2-5
V gene: TRBV7-2
clone size: .

CDR3 protein: CATRAEGYGYTF
CDR3 DNA: TGTGCCACCCGCGCCGAGGGCTATGGCTACACCTTC
D gene: .
J gene: TRBJ1-2
V gene: TRBV19
clone size: .

CDR3 protein: CASRRPNNEQFF
CDR3 DNA: TGTGCCAGTAGGCGGCCTAACAATGAGCAGTTCTTC
D gene: .
J gene: TRBJ2-1
V gene: TRBV19
clone size: .

CDR3 protein: CATSNLGGETQYF
CDR3 DNA: TGTGCCACCAGCAACTTAGGGGGAGAGACCCAGTACTTC
D gene: .
J gene: TRBJ2-5
V gene: TRBV15
clone size: once

CDR3 protein: CASSGKTVYEKLFF
CDR3 DNA: TGTGCCAGCAGTGGAAAAACAGTGTATGAAAAACTGTTTTTT
D gene: .
J gene: TRBJ1-4
V gene: TRBV25-1
clone size: once

CDR3 protein: CASSLERTMNTEAFF
CDR3 DNA: TGTGCCAGCAGCTTAGAAAGAACCATGAACACTGAAGCTTTCTTT
D gene: .
J gene: TRBJ1-1
V gene: TRBV7-2
clone size: .

CDR3 protein: CATSAAQGDPLFLNTEAFF
CDR3 DNA: TGTGCCACCAGCGCGGCACAGGGGGACCCTTTATTCTTGAACACTGAAGCTTTCTTT
D gene: TRBD1
J gene: TRBJ1-1
V gene: TRBV15
clone size: once

CDR3 protein: CATSGSGGWGRNEQFF
CDR3 DNA: TGTGCCACCAGTGGGAGCGGGGGGTGGGGAAGGAATGAGCAGTTCTTC
D gene: TRBD2
J gene: TRBJ2-1
V gene: TRBV24-1
clone size: .